This TCR beta chain was retrieved from a study of cytomegalovirus exposure and HLA in healthy donors. Primers for the PCR totalled 60 Vbeta and 13 Jbeta. Assay: immunoSEQ multiplex PCR; the TCRdb copy retains only in-frame clones and omits some. The repertoire holds about 110,000 clones, with approximately 70% as singletons. V trimming: 2 bases; J trimming: 6 bases; junction bases outside the gene matches: 7. The CDR3 loop spans 16 amino acids. CDR1 and CDR2 (germline): SGHTA, FQGNSA. Sequenced input: PBMCs. The TCR originated in a man aged 40-50 years in good health and CMV-seronegative. The V and J genes are TRBV7-2 and TRBJ2-2; 9 bases match TRBD1. CDR3: CASSLLLGQGSGELFF. The CDR3 DNA reads as TGTGCCAGCAGCTTATTACTGGGACAGGGTTCCGGGGAGCTGTTTTTT.